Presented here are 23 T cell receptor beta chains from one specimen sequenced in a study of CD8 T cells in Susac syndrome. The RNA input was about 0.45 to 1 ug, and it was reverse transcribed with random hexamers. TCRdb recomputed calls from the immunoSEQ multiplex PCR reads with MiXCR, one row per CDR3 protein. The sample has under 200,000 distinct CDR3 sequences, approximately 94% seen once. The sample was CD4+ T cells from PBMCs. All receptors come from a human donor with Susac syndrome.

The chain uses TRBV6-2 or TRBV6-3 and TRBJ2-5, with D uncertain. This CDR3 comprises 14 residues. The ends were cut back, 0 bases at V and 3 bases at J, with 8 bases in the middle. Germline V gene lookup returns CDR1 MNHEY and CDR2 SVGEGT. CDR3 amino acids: CASSYSPAEETQYF. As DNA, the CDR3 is TGTGCCAGCAGTTACTCTCCAGCCGAAGAGACCCAGTACTTC.

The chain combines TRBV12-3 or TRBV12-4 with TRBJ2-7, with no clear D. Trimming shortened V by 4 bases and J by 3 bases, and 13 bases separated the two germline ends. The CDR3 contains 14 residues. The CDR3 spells CASSSITVLYEQYF. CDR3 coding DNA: TGTGCCAGCAGTTCCATAACAGTCCTCTACGAGCAGTACTTC.

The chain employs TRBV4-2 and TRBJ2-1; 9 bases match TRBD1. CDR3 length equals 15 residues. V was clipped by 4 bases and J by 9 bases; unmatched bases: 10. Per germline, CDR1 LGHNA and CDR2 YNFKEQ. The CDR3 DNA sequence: TGTGCCAGCAGCCCCCGGGACAGGGAAGGCAGTGAGCAGTTCTTC. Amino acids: CASSPRDREGSEQFF.

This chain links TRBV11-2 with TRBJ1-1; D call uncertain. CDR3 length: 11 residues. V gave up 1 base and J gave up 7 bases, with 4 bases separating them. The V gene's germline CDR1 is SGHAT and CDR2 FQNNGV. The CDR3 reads CASSLAYEAFF. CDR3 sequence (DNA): TGTGCCAGCAGCTTAGCATATGAAGCTTTCTTT.

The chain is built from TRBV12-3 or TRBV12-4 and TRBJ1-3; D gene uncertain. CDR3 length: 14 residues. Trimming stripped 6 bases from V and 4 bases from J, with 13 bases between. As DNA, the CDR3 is TGTGCCAGCAGCCCCTCGGCTTCAGGAAACACCATATATTTT. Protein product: CASSPSASGNTIYF.

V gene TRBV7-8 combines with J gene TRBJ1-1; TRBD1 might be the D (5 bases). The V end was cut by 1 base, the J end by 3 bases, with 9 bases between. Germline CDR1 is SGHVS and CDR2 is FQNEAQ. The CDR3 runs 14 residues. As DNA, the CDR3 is TGTGCCAGCAGCTTAGGCCAGGGACACACTGAAGCTTTCTTT. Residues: CASSLGQGHTEAFF.

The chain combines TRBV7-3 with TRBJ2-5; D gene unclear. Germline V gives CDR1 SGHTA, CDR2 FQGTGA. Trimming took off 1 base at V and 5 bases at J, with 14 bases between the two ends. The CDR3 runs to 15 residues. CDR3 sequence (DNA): TGTGCCAGCAGCTTAAGTCCGTCATACGCGGAGACCCAGTACTTC. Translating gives CASSLSPSYAETQYF.

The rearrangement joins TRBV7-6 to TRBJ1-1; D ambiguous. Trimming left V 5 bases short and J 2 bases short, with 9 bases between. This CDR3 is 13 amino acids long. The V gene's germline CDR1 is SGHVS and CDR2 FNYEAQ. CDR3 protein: CASSMTDNTEAFF. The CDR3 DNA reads TGTGCCAGCAGCATGACCGACAACACTGAAGCTTTCTTT.

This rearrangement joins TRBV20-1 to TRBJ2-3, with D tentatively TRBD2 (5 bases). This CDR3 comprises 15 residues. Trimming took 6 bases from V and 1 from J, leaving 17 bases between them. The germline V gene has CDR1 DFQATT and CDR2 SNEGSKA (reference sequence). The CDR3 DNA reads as TGCAGTGCAGGGAGCTCCCACCGGGGCACAGATACGCAGTATTTT. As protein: CSAGSSHRGTDTQYF.

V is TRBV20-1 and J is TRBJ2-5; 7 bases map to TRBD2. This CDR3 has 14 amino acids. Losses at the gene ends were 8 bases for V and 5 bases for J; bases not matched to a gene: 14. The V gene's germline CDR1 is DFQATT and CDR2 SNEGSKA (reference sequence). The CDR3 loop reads CSPSKGGGSETQYF. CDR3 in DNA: TGCAGTCCCTCCAAGGGCGGGGGTAGTGAGACCCAGTACTTC.

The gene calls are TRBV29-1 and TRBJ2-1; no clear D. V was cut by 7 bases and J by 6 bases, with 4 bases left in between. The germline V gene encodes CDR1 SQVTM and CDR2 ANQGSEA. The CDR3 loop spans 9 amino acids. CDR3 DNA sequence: TGCAGCGCATTCAATGAGCAGTTCTTC. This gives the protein CSAFNEQFF.

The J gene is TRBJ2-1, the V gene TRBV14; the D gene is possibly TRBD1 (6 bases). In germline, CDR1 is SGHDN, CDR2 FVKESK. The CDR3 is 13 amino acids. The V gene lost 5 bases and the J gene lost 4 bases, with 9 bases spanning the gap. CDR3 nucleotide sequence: TGTGCCAGCAGCTTTACAGGGTACAATGAGCAGTTCTTC. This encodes CASSFTGYNEQFF.

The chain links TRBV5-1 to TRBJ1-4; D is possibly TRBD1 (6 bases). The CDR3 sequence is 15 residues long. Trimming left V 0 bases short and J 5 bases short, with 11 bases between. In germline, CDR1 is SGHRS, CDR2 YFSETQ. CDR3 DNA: TGCGCCAGCAGCTTGGGACAGGTCTGGAATGAAAAACTGTTTTTT. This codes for CASSLGQVWNEKLFF.

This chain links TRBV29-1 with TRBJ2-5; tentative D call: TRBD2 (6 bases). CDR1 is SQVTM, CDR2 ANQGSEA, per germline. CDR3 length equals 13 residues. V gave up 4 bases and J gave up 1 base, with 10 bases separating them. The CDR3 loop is CSVAGEFQETQYF. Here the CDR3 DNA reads TGCAGCGTTGCGGGGGAATTCCAAGAGACCCAGTACTTC. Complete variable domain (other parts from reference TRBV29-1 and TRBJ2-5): SAVISQKPSRDICQRGTSLTIQCQVDSQVTMMFWYRQQPGQSLTLIATANQGSEATYESGFVIDKFPISRPNLTFSTLTVSNMSPEDSSIYLCSVAGEFQETQYFGPGTRLLVL.

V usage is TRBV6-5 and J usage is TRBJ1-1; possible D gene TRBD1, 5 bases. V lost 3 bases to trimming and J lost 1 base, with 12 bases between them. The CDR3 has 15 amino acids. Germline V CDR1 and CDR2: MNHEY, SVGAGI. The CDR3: CASSYMGRPNTEAFF. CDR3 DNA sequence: TGTGCCAGCAGTTATATGGGGCGGCCGAACACTGAAGCTTTCTTT.

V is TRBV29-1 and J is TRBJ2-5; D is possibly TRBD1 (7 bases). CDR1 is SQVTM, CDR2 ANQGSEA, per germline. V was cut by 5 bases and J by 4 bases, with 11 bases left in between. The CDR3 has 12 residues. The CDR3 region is CSVTGEAETQYF. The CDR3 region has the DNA TGCAGCGTTACAGGGGAGGCAGAGACCCAGTACTTC.

CDR3 residues: CSAPRRVDTEAFF. For the CDR3, the DNA is TGCAGTGCTCCCCGCAGGGTGGACACTGAAGCTTTCTTT. This sequence joins TRBV20-1 and TRBJ1-1; TRBD1 is a possible D gene (5 bases). From germline, CDR1 is DFQATT and CDR2 SNEGSKA (reference sequence). V shed 5 bases and J shed 3 bases, with 13 bases lying between them. The CDR3 sequence is 13 residues long.

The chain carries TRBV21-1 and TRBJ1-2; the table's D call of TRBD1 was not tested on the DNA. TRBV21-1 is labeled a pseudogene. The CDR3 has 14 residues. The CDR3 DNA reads TGTGCCAGCAGCGCCTACAGGATTAACTATGGCTACACCTTC. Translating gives CASSAYRINYGYTF.

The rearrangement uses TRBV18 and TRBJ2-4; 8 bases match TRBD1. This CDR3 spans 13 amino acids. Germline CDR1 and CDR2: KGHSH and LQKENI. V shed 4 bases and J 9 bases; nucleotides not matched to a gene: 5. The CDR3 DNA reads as TGTGCCAGCTCACTCGGACAGGGTAGCATTCAGTACTTC. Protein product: CASSLGQGSIQYF.

CDR3 nucleotide sequence: TGTGCCAGCAGCCTACCTGGACAGTCAGATACGCAGTATTTT. The encoded protein is CASSLPGQSDTQYF. The chain uses TRBV3-1 and TRBJ2-3; possible D gene TRBD1, 6 bases. Trimming shortened V by 4 bases and J by 4 bases, and 12 bases separated the two germline ends. CDR1 is LGHDT and CDR2 is YNNKEL in the germline V gene (reference sequence). The length of the CDR3 is 14 residues.

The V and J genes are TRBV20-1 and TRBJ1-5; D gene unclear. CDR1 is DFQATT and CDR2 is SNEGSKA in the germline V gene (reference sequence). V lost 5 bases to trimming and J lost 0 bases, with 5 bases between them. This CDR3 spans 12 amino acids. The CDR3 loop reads CSAHLSNQPQHF. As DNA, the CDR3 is TGCAGTGCTCACCTTAGCAATCAGCCCCAGCATTTT.

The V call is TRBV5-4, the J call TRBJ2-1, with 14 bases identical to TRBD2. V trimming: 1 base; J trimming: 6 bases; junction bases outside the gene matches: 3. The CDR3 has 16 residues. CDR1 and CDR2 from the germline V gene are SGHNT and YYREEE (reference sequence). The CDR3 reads CASSLPGLAGGNEQFF. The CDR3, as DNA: TGTGCCAGCAGCTTGCCTGGACTAGCGGGGGGCAATGAGCAGTTCTTC.

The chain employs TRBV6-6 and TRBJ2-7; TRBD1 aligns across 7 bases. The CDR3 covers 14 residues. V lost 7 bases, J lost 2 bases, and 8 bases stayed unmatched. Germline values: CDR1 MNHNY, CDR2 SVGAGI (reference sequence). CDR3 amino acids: CASTLTGTAYEQYF. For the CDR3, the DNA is TGTGCCAGCACTCTCACCGGGACAGCCTACGAGCAGTACTTC.